A selection of T cell receptor beta chains follows, all from one sample in a study of coeliac disease. The protocol was immunoSEQ multiplex PCR, while the TCRdb copy is restricted to in-frame clones and leaves out a portion. The sample lists roughly 3,700 clones, around 60% occurring once. Source material: lymphocytes from the gut lamina propria. These receptors were obtained from a woman between 25 and 40 years old without celiac disease. CDR3s include the opening cysteine and the closing phenylalanine or tryptophan. A D gene is named only where the DNA matches it firmly. Expanded clones are given a class, and other clones once, few, many or no size at all.

v_call	d_call	clone_size	j_call	cdr3_aa	cdr3_nt
TRBV7-2	-	-	TRBJ2-7	CASSFDGFGEQYF	TGTGCCAGCAGCTTCGATGGGTTCGGGGAGCAGTACTTC
TRBV18	TRBD1	-	TRBJ1-5	CASRGQGAGQPQHF	TGTGCCAGCCGGGGACAGGGTGCTGGACAGCCCCAGCATTTT
TRBV10-3	TRBD1	-	TRBJ1-5	CAISGQGAQPQHF	TGTGCCATCAGTGGACAGGGGGCCCAGCCCCAGCATTTT
TRBV5-4	TRBD1	-	TRBJ1-2	CASSPGQQNYGYTF	TGTGCCAGCAGCCCGGGACAGCAAAACTATGGCTACACCTTC
TRBV5-5	-	-	TRBJ1-6	CASSPDINNSPLHF	TGTGCCAGCAGCCCGGACATAAATAATTCACCCCTCCACTTT
TRBV4-1	TRBD2	-	TRBJ2-5	CASSLEQGLPGGTQYF	TGCGCCAGCAGCCTAGAACAAGGACTACCGGGGGGGACCCAGTACTTC
TRBV5-6	-	-	TRBJ1-2	CASSLRQGDGYTF	TGTGCCAGCAGCTTGCGGCAGGGCGATGGCTACACCTTC
TRBV5-1	TRBD2	-	TRBJ2-3	CASSLGLAGGKSTDTQYF	TGCGCCAGCAGCTTGGGGCTAGCGGGGGGAAAATCCACAGATACGCAGTATTTT
TRBV5-4	-	-	TRBJ2-7	CASSLGGGASSYEQYF	TGTGCCAGCAGCTTAGGCGGTGGAGCTAGCTCCTACGAGCAGTACTTC
TRBV5-4	TRBD1	-	TRBJ1-3	CASSLAQGGSGNTIYF	TGTGCCAGCAGCCTGGCGCAGGGGGGCTCTGGAAACACCATATATTTT
TRBV6-1	TRBD1	once	TRBJ1-1	CASSRDRGREAFF	TGTGCCAGCAGCCGGGACAGGGGGCGCGAAGCTTTCTTT
TRBV6-5	-	-	TRBJ1-3	CASRYQGSGNTIYF	TGTGCCAGCAGATACCAGGGGTCTGGAAACACCATATATTTT
TRBV28	-	few	TRBJ2-7	CASSFDGGHEQYF	TGTGCCAGCAGTTTTGATGGGGGCCACGAGCAGTACTTC
TRBV9	-	few	TRBJ2-7	CASSVDGTPFYEQYF	TGTGCCAGCAGCGTAGATGGGACTCCATTCTACGAGCAGTACTTC
TRBV27	-	few	TRBJ2-6	CASSLSRGRATAGANVLTF	TGTGCCAGCAGTTTATCGCGCGGCAGGGCAACAGCTGGGGCCAACGTCCTGACTTTC
TRBV18	-	-	TRBJ1-6	CASSEGGIINSPLHF	TGTGCCAGCTCCGAGGGAGGGATCATAAATTCACCCCTCCACTTT
TRBV10-1	-	-	TRBJ2-1	CASSEGASEQFF	TGCGCCAGCAGTGAGGGGGCTAGTGAGCAGTTCTTC
TRBV2	TRBD1	large	TRBJ2-1	CASRSGTGGPQEQFF	TGTGCCAGCAGGTCCGGGACAGGGGGCCCCCAGGAGCAGTTCTTC
TRBV30	TRBD1	-	TRBJ2-3	CAWNQGAGTDTQYF	TGTGCCTGGAATCAGGGGGCCGGCACAGATACGCAGTATTTT
TRBV12-2	-	-	TRBJ2-7	CASRLARSSGGAYEQYF	TGTGCAAGTCGCTTAGCGCGTTCGAGCGGGGGGGCTTACGAGCAGTACTTC
TRBV5-1	TRBD1	once	TRBJ2-1	CASGEGTGSYNEQFF	TGCGCCAGCGGGGAAGGGACAGGCTCCTACAATGAGCAGTTCTTC
TRBV5-1	TRBD1	-	TRBJ1-2	CASSQRPTGVGGYTF	TGCGCCAGCAGCCAAAGACCCACAGGGGTGGGAGGCTACACCTTC
TRBV6-4	TRBD2	-	TRBJ2-1	CASRRIAGGINEQFF	TGTGCCAGCAGACGTATAGCGGGGGGTATAAATGAGCAGTTCTTC
TRBV28	TRBD1	-	TRBJ1-2	CASTPIRGRGYGYTF	TGTGCCAGCACCCCGATCAGGGGGCGCGGGTATGGCTACACCTTC
TRBV19	-	medium-sized	TRBJ1-3	CASTHLGNTIYF	TGTGCCAGTACCCACCTCGGGAACACCATATATTTT
TRBV6-6	-	-	TRBJ2-7	CASTLGVAYEQYF	TGTGCCAGCACCCTCGGGGTTGCCTACGAGCAGTACTTC
TRBV5-1	-	-	TRBJ2-7	CASSADSPIPYEQYF	TGCGCCAGCAGCGCGGACAGCCCTATACCCTACGAGCAGTACTTC
TRBV5-1	-	-	TRBJ1-2	CASSLEQGNGYTF	TGCGCCAGCAGCTTGGAACAGGGAAATGGCTACACCTTC
TRBV28	-	medium-sized	TRBJ2-7	CASSPHTGSSYEQYF	TGTGCCAGCAGTCCTCACACAGGGAGCTCCTACGAGCAGTACTTC
TRBV6-1	TRBD1	once	TRBJ1-2	CASRVGGQDHGYTF	TGTGCCAGCAGGGTAGGGGGACAGGATCATGGCTACACCTTC
TRBV7-9	TRBD1	once	TRBJ1-5	CASSSGTGGINQPQHF	TGTGCCAGCAGCTCCGGGACAGGGGGAATTAATCAGCCCCAGCATTTT
TRBV2	-	few	TRBJ2-5	CASRPTGPRETQYF	TGTGCCAGCAGGCCGACTGGCCCACGGGAGACCCAGTACTTC
TRBV28	-	-	TRBJ1-1	CASSLRVRVVNTEAFF	TGTGCCAGCAGTTTAAGAGTCAGGGTTGTGAACACTGAAGCTTTCTTT
TRBV4-1	TRBD2	-	TRBJ2-6	CASSQPSGLTTSGANVLTF	TGCGCCAGCAGCCAGCCTTCGGGACTAACCACCTCTGGGGCCAACGTCCTGACTTTC
TRBV30	-	-	TRBJ2-7	CAWSVGGAGYEQYF	TGTGCCTGGAGTGTCGGCGGGGCTGGCTACGAGCAGTACTTC
TRBV30	TRBD1	-	TRBJ1-1	CAYDLTGITEAFF	TGTGCCTATGACCTGACAGGGATTACTGAAGCTTTCTTT
TRBV29-1	-	once	TRBJ1-4	CSVVGPNEKLFF	TGCAGCGTTGTTGGGCCTAATGAAAAACTGTTTTTT